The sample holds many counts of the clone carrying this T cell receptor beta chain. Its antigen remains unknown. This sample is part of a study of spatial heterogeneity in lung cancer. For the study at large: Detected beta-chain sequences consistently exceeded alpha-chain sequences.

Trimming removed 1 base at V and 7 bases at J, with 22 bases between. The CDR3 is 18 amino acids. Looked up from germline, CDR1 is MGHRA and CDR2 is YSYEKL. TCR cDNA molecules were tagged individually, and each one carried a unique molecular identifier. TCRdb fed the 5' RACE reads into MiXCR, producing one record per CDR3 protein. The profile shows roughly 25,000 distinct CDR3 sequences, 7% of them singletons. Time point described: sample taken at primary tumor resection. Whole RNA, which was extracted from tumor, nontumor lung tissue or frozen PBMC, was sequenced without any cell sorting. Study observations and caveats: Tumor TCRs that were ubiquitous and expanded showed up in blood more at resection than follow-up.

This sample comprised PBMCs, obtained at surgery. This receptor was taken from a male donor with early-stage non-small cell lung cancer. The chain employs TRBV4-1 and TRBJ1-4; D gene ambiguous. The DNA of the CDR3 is TGCGCCAGCAGCCAAGTAAATCTGGGCTGGTATTCTGGTGAAAAACTGTTTTTT. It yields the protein CASSQVNLGWYSGEKLFF.